This T cell receptor (beta chain) derives from a study of response to subunit inactivated influenza vaccine. Study-level results: The authors suggested that few new T cells are recruited per seasonal influenza vaccination.

The CDR3 is made up of 13 amino acids. Germline CDR1 and CDR2: DFQATT and SNEGSKA (reference sequence). J lost 3 bases, V lost 6 bases, and 7 bases had no gene match. From the RT-PCR reads, TCRdb called clonotypes with MiXCR, one entry per CDR3 protein. The table shows around 480,000 distinct CDR3 sequences, with approximately 16% occurring only once. A word on this clonotype: Its antigen is currently unknown.

The V call is TRBV20-1, the J call TRBJ2-7; 8 positions match TRBD1. The receptor was derived from a man in his fifties or sixties who received an inactivated influenza vaccine. The starting material was CD4+ T cells sorted from PBMCs, obtained around 25 months after vaccination. The CDR3 reads CSARGQVGYEQYF. DNA of the CDR3: TGCAGTGCAAGGGGACAGGTTGGCTACGAGCAGTACTTC.